Following are 16 T cell receptor beta chains from one sample sequenced in a study of cytomegalovirus exposure and HLA in healthy donors (dated by TCRdb to 2017 to 2019). The library came from the immunoSEQ multiplex PCR assay. A mixture of 60 forward primers for TCR Vbeta segments and 13 reverse primers for TCR Jbeta segments was used in the multiplex PCR. Held by TCRdb, this immuneACCESS table contains in-frame sequences only and omits some clones. Under half of the omission traces to an unresolved V gene where checked; the cause of the rest is unknown. The sample has about 160,000 clones on record, around 76% of them singletons. Clones ranked in the top ten supply approximately 1.4% of the sample. Sequencing was done on a sample of PBMCs. These receptors were obtained from a man in his 60s in good health and CMV-seronegative.

The chain combines TRBV30 with TRBJ2-5, with TRBD2 matching over 12 bases. J was trimmed by 11 bases and V by 3 bases; bases with no gene match: 10. This CDR3 comprises 14 residues. In germline, CDR1 is GTSNPN, CDR2 SVGIG (reference sequence). In DNA, the CDR3 is TGTGCCTGGAGGTCCGGGACTAGCGGGCCAAATCAGTACTTC. Protein sequence: CAWRSGTSGPNQYF. The full variable domain, in which reference TRBV30 and TRBJ2-5 provide the parts outside the CDR3, is SQTIHQWPATLVQPVGSPLSLECTVEGTSNPNLYWYRQAAGRGLQLLFYSVGIGQISSEVPQNLSASRPQDRQFILSSKKLLLSDSGFYLCAWRSGTSGPNQYFGPGTRLLVL.

The V call is TRBV5-1, the J call TRBJ2-7, with D maybe TRBD1 (6 bases). The V and J ends lost 4 bases and 6 bases respectively, with 17 bases between them. Germline V gives CDR1 SGHRS, CDR2 YFSETQ. The CDR3 extends over 14 amino acids. The CDR3: CASSPGHGLSEQYF. In nucleotides, the CDR3 is TGCGCCAGCAGCCCGGGACACGGGCTCAGCGAGCAGTACTTC.

CDR3 DNA sequence: TGTGCCAGCAGCTTAGGCCGTAGGGGCAGGGACTACGAGCAGTACTTC. Encoded protein: CASSLGRRGRDYEQYF. The rearrangement links TRBV7-8 to TRBJ2-7; D is possibly TRBD1 (5 bases). The V gene's germline CDR1 is SGHVS and CDR2 FQNEAQ. V lost 1 base and J 3 bases, leaving 16 bases between the germline ends. CDR3 length: 16 amino acids. The variable domain in full, with the rest retrieved from reference TRBV7-8 and TRBJ2-7, is GAGVSQSPRYKVAKRGQDVALRCDPISGHVSLFWYQQALGQGPEFLTYFQNEAQLDKSGLPSDRFFAERPEGSVSTLKIQRTQQEDSAVYLCASSLGRRGRDYEQYFGPGTRLTVT.

This clone has only a few counts. V usage is TRBV7-9 and J usage is TRBJ2-7; D uncertain. Germline V gene sequence: CDR1 SEHNR, CDR2 FQNEAQ (reference sequence). The CDR3 spans 12 residues. The V end lost 3 bases, the J end lost 1 base, and 4 bases lay between the germline ends. The CDR3 here is CASSFTSYEQYF. CDR3 DNA sequence: TGTGCCAGCAGCTTTACTTCCTACGAGCAGTACTTC.

The rearrangement joins TRBV29-1 to TRBJ1-5; 7 positions agree with TRBD1. V was pared by 7 bases and J by 5 bases, with 8 bases of the junction left unmatched. The CDR3 runs to 13 residues. Germline V lookup: CDR1 SQVTM, CDR2 ANQGSEA. The DNA of the CDR3 is TGCAGCGCTAAGGCAGGGGGTCATCAGCCCCAGCATTTT. It encodes CSAKAGGHQPQHF.

The J gene is TRBJ1-1, the V gene TRBV27; D perhaps matches TRBD1 (5 bases). In germline, CDR1 is MNHEY, CDR2 SMNVEV (reference sequence). V lost 4 bases, J lost 4 bases, and 10 bases lay in between. This CDR3 region has 13 residues. CDR3: CASSYAGFTEAFF. In nucleotides, the CDR3 is TGTGCCAGCAGTTATGCAGGGTTCACTGAAGCTTTCTTT.

The chain has TRBV4-3 and TRBJ1-1; TRBD1 matches 8 bases. Germline V gene lookup returns CDR1 LGHNA and CDR2 YSLEER. V lost 1 base to trimming and J lost 2 bases; unmatched junction nucleotides: 6. The CDR3 length is 16 residues. The CDR3 here is CASSQGIGQGNTEAFF. The CDR3 bases are TGCGCCAGCAGCCAAGGGATCGGACAGGGCAACACTGAAGCTTTCTTT.

The DNA of the CDR3 is TGTGCCAGCAGCTTGGGGACTAGCATTGAGCAGTTCTTC. Protein product: CASSLGTSIEQFF. The rearrangement uses TRBV11-3 and TRBJ2-1; 9 bases align to TRBD2. Germline lookup yields CDR1 SGHNT and CDR2 YENEEA. The CDR3 sequence is 13 residues long. Trimming removed 3 bases from V and 9 bases from J; junction bases left unmatched: 3.

This clone was counted a few times. The CDR3 loop reads CASSLNRQGGELFF. CDR3 in DNA: TGTGCCAGCAGTCTAAATCGACAGGGAGGGGAGCTGTTTTTT. This chain links TRBV27 with TRBJ2-2; 7 bases map to TRBD1. The CDR3 has 14 amino acids. Germline V gene sequence: CDR1 MNHEY, CDR2 SMNVEV (reference sequence). V dropped 5 bases and J dropped 8; count of bases not matched to a gene: 8.

The rearrangement uses TRBV9 and TRBJ2-3; TRBD2 matches at 10 bases. This CDR3 has 16 residues. Germline loops: CDR1 SGDLS, CDR2 YYNGEE. Trimming at V came to 0 bases and at J to 5 bases, leaving 6 bases not matched to a gene. The CDR3 DNA reads TGTGCCAGCAGCGTAGGAATACTAGCGGGGCAAGATACGCAGTATTTT. Translating it yields CASSVGILAGQDTQYF.

The V and J genes are TRBV10-3 and TRBJ1-4; D might be TRBD1 (5 bases). V was pared by 8 bases and J by 6 bases, with 16 bases between. Germline lookup yields CDR1 ENHRY and CDR2 SYGVKD. The CDR3 consists of 14 residues. The CDR3 is CAISYGGGDEKLFF. CDR3 nucleotide sequence: TGTGCCATCTCATATGGCGGAGGGGATGAAAAACTGTTTTTT.

This clone was detected once. This sequence joins TRBV6-6 and TRBJ1-3; D is uncertain. The CDR3 has 14 residues. The germline gives CDR1 MNHNY, CDR2 SVGAGI (reference sequence). Trimming took 6 bases from V and 4 from J, leaving 13 bases between them. Here the CDR3 DNA reads TGTGCCAGCAGCCCCCTAGAACGGGGAAACACCATATATTTT. It specifies CASSPLERGNTIYF.

V usage is TRBV27 and J usage is TRBJ2-5; 8 bases line up with TRBD2. The closer fit of TRBJ2-7 to the DNA end suggests the J call may be wrong. CDR3 length: 15 amino acids. Germline CDR1 MNHEY, CDR2 SMNVEV (reference sequence). This CDR3 is CASSPKGLAGYEQYF. As DNA, the CDR3 is TGTGCCAGCAGCCCGAAGGGGCTAGCGGGCTACGAGCAGTACTTC.

The CDR3 loop reads CATSRDRGPSNEQFF. The CDR3 DNA reads TGTGCCACCAGCAGAGATAGGGGCCCCTCGAATGAGCAGTTCTTC. The chain carries TRBV15 and TRBJ2-1; D is possibly TRBD1 (5 bases). V lost 0 bases and J 7 bases, leaving 13 bases between the germline ends. The CDR3 spans 15 residues. Germline V CDR1 and CDR2: LNHNV, YYDKDF (reference sequence).

The rearrangement uses TRBV6-5 and TRBJ2-3; D might be TRBD1 (5 bases). V lost 2 bases and J 3 bases, leaving 9 bases between the germline ends. CDR1 MNHEY and CDR2 SVGAGI come from the germline V gene. The CDR3 totals 14 residues. The DNA of the CDR3 is TGTGCCAGCAGTTACAAGGGGAAAACAGATACGCAGTATTTT. Its protein product is CASSYKGKTDTQYF.

The rearrangement uses TRBV29-1 and TRBJ2-1; D call uncertain. Trimming stripped 2 bases from V and 4 bases from J, with 3 bases between. The CDR3 covers 11 residues. Germline assignment: CDR1 SQVTM and CDR2 ANQGSEA. In DNA, the CDR3 is TGCAGCGTTGAAATATACAATGAGCAGTTCTTC. It specifies CSVEIYNEQFF.